This T cell receptor (beta chain) originates from a study of shared clonotypes between healthy human individuals. Overall study findings and caveats: At large depth, rarefaction still showed sorted-subset sequencing to be incomplete.

CDR1 is LNHDA, CDR2 SQIVND, per germline (reference sequence). The CDR3 has 14 amino acids. Trimming removed 6 bases from V and 5 bases from J; junction bases left unmatched: 4. A word on this clone: What it binds is not known.

The assay was immunoSEQ multiplex PCR, and TCRdb's table has in-frame clones only and misses some. The profile covers more than 1,200,000 clones, with less than 99% appearing a single time and over 0.3% taken by the ten largest. Specimen: naive CD4+ T cells sorted from blood. Subset described: CD45RA+ positively selected. This clonotype originated in a man younger than 40 in good health. The rearrangement joins TRBV19 to TRBJ2-3, with TRBD2 matching 11 bases. The CDR3 is CASRHLAGGDTQYF. The CDR3 DNA reads as TGTGCCAGTAGGCATCTAGCGGGAGGAGATACGCAGTATTTT.